This T cell receptor (beta chain) derives from a study of blood T cell repertoires in COVID-19. Study background: There were acute and convalescent COVID-19 samples, and they came from the United States, Italy and Spain. From T cells, B-cell-depleted T cells, or PBMCs came the material, which was cDNA or gDNA.

CDR1 and CDR2 (germline): LGHDT, YNNKEL (reference sequence). Trimming at V came to 4 bases and at J to 1 base, leaving 14 bases not matched to a gene. The CDR3 has 18 residues. Original methodology: Reference gene primers were amplified, and this amplification served to estimate nucleated cell counts. Sequenced by immunoSEQ multiplex PCR; TCRdb stores in-frame clones only, minus some. V and J calls and clone size follow that table, whereas D and trimming were derived from the DNA. The sample has about 160,000 clones, 84% seen once. This sequence originates from a man between 18 and 35 years old with active or convalescent COVID-19. Source material: peripheral blood. This chain connects TRBV3-1 (or the pseudogene TRBV3-2) to TRBJ2-3, with TRBD2 identical over 7 bases. CDR3 nucleotide sequence: TGTGCCAGCAGCCCTGGGCTCGCGGGAGAGTTGGGCACAGATACGCAGTATTTT. Protein sequence: CASSPGLAGELGTDTQYF.